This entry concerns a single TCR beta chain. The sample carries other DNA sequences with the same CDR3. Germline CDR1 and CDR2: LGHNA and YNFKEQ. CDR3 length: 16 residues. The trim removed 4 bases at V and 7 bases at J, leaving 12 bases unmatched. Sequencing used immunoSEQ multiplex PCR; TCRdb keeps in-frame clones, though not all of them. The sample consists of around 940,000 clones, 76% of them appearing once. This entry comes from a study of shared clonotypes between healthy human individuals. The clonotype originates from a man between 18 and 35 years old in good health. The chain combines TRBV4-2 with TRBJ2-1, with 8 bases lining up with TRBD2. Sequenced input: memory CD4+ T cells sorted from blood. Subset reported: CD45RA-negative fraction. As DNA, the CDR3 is TGTGCCAGCAGCCGGCCGGCTTCGGGAGGGCGAAATGAGCAGTTCTTC. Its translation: CASSRPASGGRNEQFF.